The clone carrying this TCR beta chain was seen just once. This specimen belongs to a study of blood T cell repertoires in COVID-19. Study overall: COVID-19 samples collected from the United States, Italy and Spain covered acute and convalescent phases.

CDR3 size: 13 residues. Per the germline V gene, CDR1 is GTSNPN and CDR2 is SVGIG (reference sequence). Losses at the gene ends were 3 bases for V and 1 base for J; bases not matched to a gene: 3. Source study methods: For nucleated cells, counts were estimated from reference gene primer amplification. The method was immunoSEQ multiplex PCR; TCRdb's version includes in-frame clones alone and lacks a portion of them. V, J and clone size were drawn from that table, and D and trimming were deduced from the DNA. This table has approximately 180,000 clones, roughly 79% appearing once. Seattle cases were enrolled at active infection and followed longitudinally.

The chain employs TRBV30 and TRBJ2-7, with 7 bases that match TRBD1. The receptor was isolated from a woman of 80 years or more with COVID-19, enrolled during active disease. The specimen was peripheral blood. CDR3 region: CAWRGDRSYEQYF. The CDR3 DNA reads as TGTGCCTGGAGGGGGGACAGATCCTACGAGCAGTACTTC.